This T cell receptor (beta chain) is from a study of T cells expressing NK-cell markers. The germline V gene encodes CDR1 MNHNS and CDR2 SASEGT. The CDR3 loop spans 14 amino acids. TCRdb reprocessed the 5' RACE reads; each CDR3 protein has one entry and no DNA is given. The repertoire shows 350,000 to 400,000 distinct CDR3 sequences; the top ten hold approximately 11%. The chain uses TRBV6-1 and TRBJ2-3; the D gene TCRdb calls, TRBD2, cannot be checked with no DNA. The TCR was taken from a woman aged 45 to 65 in good health. Source material: blood T cells: a sorted CD56 or NKG2C T cell subset, CD4+ or CD8+ T cells, or bulk PBMC T cells (not recorded which). The CDR3 spells CASIRREGTDTQYF.